These 12 T cell receptor beta chains share one sample of origin, sequenced in a study of blood T cell repertoires in COVID-19. TCRdb keeps only in-frame clones here, not all; method: immunoSEQ multiplex PCR. Of 100,000 or so clones listed, approximately 88% were seen once; the top ten hold around 0.47%. Source material: peripheral blood. The receptor set was obtained from a man between 60 and 75 years old with acute or convalescent COVID-19.

The rearrangement joins TRBV28 to TRBJ1-4, with D maybe TRBD1 (6 bases). V was shortened by 0 bases and J by 4 bases, with 9 bases between the two germline ends. The V gene's germline CDR1 is MDHEN and CDR2 SYDVKM. This CDR3 comprises 15 residues. This CDR3 reads CASSLWKGDNEKLFF. For the CDR3, the DNA is TGTGCCAGCAGTTTATGGAAGGGGGATAATGAAAAACTGTTTTTT. The complete variable domain, with remaining parts taken from reference TRBV28 and TRBJ1-4, reads DVKVTQSSRYLVKRTGEKVFLECVQDMDHENMFWYRQDPGLGLRLIYFSYDVKMKEKGDIPEGYSVSREKKERFSLILESASTNQTSMYLCASSLWKGDNEKLFFGSGTQLSVL.

This rearrangement joins TRBV5-1 to TRBJ2-5; 8 nucleotides agree with TRBD1. The CDR3 loop spans 15 amino acids. Trimming cost V 2 bases and J 4 bases; bases outside gene matches: 7. CDR1 and CDR2 from the germline V gene are SGHRS and YFSETQ. CDR3 in amino acids: CASSFLTGVGETQYF. Written as DNA, the CDR3 is TGCGCCAGCAGCTTCTTGACAGGGGTAGGAGAGACCCAGTACTTC.

The chain has TRBV30 and TRBJ1-2, with D possibly being TRBD1 (5 bases). V gave up 1 base and J gave up 8 bases, with 8 bases separating them. Germline CDR1 is GTSNPN and CDR2 is SVGIG (reference sequence). This CDR3 is 11 amino acids long. Here the CDR3 reads CAWSGGGGYTF. The CDR3 DNA is TGTGCCTGGAGTGGGGGCGGAGGCTACACCTTC.

This clone was picked up one time. The chain links TRBV30 to TRBJ2-7; a possible D gene is TRBD2 (6 bases). The V gene's germline CDR1 is GTSNPN and CDR2 SVGIG (reference sequence). V lost 1 base and J lost 6, with 19 bases in between. The CDR3 consists of 15 residues. The CDR3: CAWSGGVVAGGEQYF. The CDR3 nucleotides read TGTGCCTGGAGTGGGGGGGTCGTTGCTGGAGGCGAGCAGTACTTC. The entire variable domain, with the rest obtained from reference TRBV30 and TRBJ2-7, is as follows: SQTIHQWPATLVQPVGSPLSLECTVEGTSNPNLYWYRQAAGRGLQLLFYSVGIGQISSEVPQNLSASRPQDRQFILSSKKLLLSDSGFYLCAWSGGVVAGGEQYFGPGTRLTVT.

The chain joins TRBV11-2 to TRBJ2-5, with TRBD2 matching over 12 bases. With 1 base clipped from V and 5 bases from J, the junction kept 5 bases outside the gene matches. Germline V gene data show CDR1 as SGHAT and CDR2 as FQNNGV. CDR3 length: 16 residues. CDR3 protein: CASSLGDLAGGETQYF. CDR3 DNA: TGTGCCAGCAGCTTAGGTGATCTAGCGGGAGGGGAGACCCAGTACTTC.

The chain uses TRBV2 and TRBJ2-2; the match to TRBD2 covers 9 bases. This CDR3 is 17 amino acids long. J lost 8 bases, V lost 0 bases, and 10 bases had no gene match. CDR1 SNHLY and CDR2 FYNNEI come from the germline V gene. This CDR3 is CASSEARLAVPWGELFF. The CDR3 coding sequence is TGTGCCAGCAGTGAAGCGCGACTAGCGGTACCGTGGGGGGAGCTGTTTTTT.

This rearrangement joins TRBV28 to TRBJ2-5; D unclear. V lost 6 bases and J 2 bases, leaving 13 bases between the germline ends. Germline CDR1 is MDHEN and CDR2 is SYDVKM. The CDR3 length is 14 residues. The CDR3 DNA reads as TGTGCCAGCAGGAACTCCCTTGTTCAAGAGACCCAGTACTTC. Its protein product is CASRNSLVQETQYF.

This rearrangement joins TRBV19 to TRBJ1-4, with D possibly being TRBD1 (6 bases). Germline V lookup: CDR1 LNHDA, CDR2 SQIVND (reference sequence). The CDR3 consists of 16 residues. Trimming stripped 7 bases from V and 0 bases from J, with 15 bases between. The CDR3 coding sequence is TGTGCCAGTATTGGGCGCTCAGGGGCAACTAATGAAAAACTGTTTTTT. This gives the protein CASIGRSGATNEKLFF.

The V and J genes are TRBV5-1 and TRBJ1-5; 7 nucleotides agree with TRBD1. The CDR3 totals 14 residues. Germline CDR1 SGHRS, CDR2 YFSETQ. V shed 2 bases and J 7 bases; nucleotides not matched to a gene: 6. This CDR3 is CASSFKGGWQPQHF. CDR3 DNA: TGCGCCAGCAGCTTTAAAGGGGGCTGGCAGCCCCAGCATTTT.

The chain links TRBV5-1 to TRBJ1-1; unclear D gene. CDR3 length: 15 residues. Trimming pared 7 bases from V and 4 bases from J, leaving 20 bases between. Germline V CDR1 and CDR2: SGHRS, YFSETQ. This CDR3 is CASSATGIRSTEAFF. CDR3 bases: TGCGCCAGCTCGGCGACGGGGATTCGGTCCACTGAAGCTTTCTTT.

V usage is TRBV11-3 and J usage is TRBJ2-7; D may be TRBD2 (5 bases). There are 14 residues in the CDR3. The germline V and J ends were trimmed by 0 bases and 6 bases, with 12 bases remaining between them. Germline V gene sequence: CDR1 SGHNT, CDR2 YENEEA. The CDR3 bases are TGTGCCAGCAGCTTAGACGCGGTAGAGGGCGAGCAGTACTTC. Encoded protein: CASSLDAVEGEQYF. Variable domain in full (rest from reference TRBV11-3 and TRBJ2-7): EAGVVQSPRYKIIEKKQPVAFWCNPISGHNTLYWYLQNLGQGPELLIRYENEEAVDDSQLPKDRFSAERLKGVDSTLKIQPAELGDSAVYLCASSLDAVEGEQYFGPGTRLTVT.

This sequence joins TRBV5-1 and TRBJ2-7; D ambiguous. The CDR3 loop spans 12 amino acids. CDR1 is SGHRS, CDR2 YFSETQ, per germline. V dropped 0 bases and J dropped 8 bases, with 9 bases sitting between them. The DNA of the CDR3 is TGCGCCAGCAGCTTGGTAGCAGACCAGCAGTACTTC. Protein: CASSLVADQQYF.